This is a list of T cell receptor beta chains from one sample in a study of CD8 T cells in ankylosing spondylitis. TCRdb processed the 5' RACE reads anew with MiXCR; each CDR3 protein has one entry. The data hold some 200,000 distinct CDR3 sequences, with 20% to 30% observed a single time. The specimen was blood, either unsorted or a sorted T cell fraction (not recorded which). The source of these receptors is a male donor with ankylosing spondylitis or in good health (not recorded which). The CDR3 runs from the conserved cysteine through the conserved F or W. The order of the fields is CDR3 length, J gene, clone size, V gene, D gene, CDR3 protein, CDR3 DNA. The D gene is left open where the match is weak. Rows give clone size only sometimes, using once, few, many, or a class for an expanded clone.

CDR3 length: 15; J gene: TRBJ2-3; clone size: many; V gene: TRBV2; D gene: TRBD2; CDR3 protein: CASSPLAGAGDTQYF; CDR3 DNA: TGTGCCAGCAGTCCACTAGCGGGAGCTGGGGATACGCAGTATTTT
CDR3 length: 14; J gene: TRBJ2-7; clone size: many; V gene: TRBV29-1; D gene: TRBD1; CDR3 protein: CSVGSDRKSYEQYF; CDR3 DNA: TGCAGCGTTGGGTCGGACAGGAAAAGCTACGAGCAGTACTTC
CDR3 length: 14; J gene: TRBJ2-3; clone size: .; V gene: TRBV28; D gene: .; CDR3 protein: CASSSLVQADTQYF; CDR3 DNA: TGTGCCAGCAGCTCCCTGGTTCAGGCAGATACGCAGTATTTT
CDR3 length: 15; J gene: TRBJ1-6; clone size: many; V gene: TRBV4-2; D gene: .; CDR3 protein: CASSQEGGNNSPLHF; CDR3 DNA: TGTGCCAGCAGCCAAGAGGGGGGTAATAATTCACCCCTCCACTTT
CDR3 length: 14; J gene: TRBJ2-1; clone size: many; V gene: TRBV11-1; D gene: .; CDR3 protein: CASSLFGKNNEQFF; CDR3 DNA: TGTGCCAGCAGCTTATTTGGCAAGAACAATGAGCAGTTCTTC
CDR3 length: 13; J gene: TRBJ2-5; clone size: .; V gene: TRBV5-6; D gene: TRBD1; CDR3 protein: CASSFGTGETQYF; CDR3 DNA: TGTGCCAGCAGCTTCGGGACAGGCGAGACCCAGTACTTC
CDR3 length: 15; J gene: TRBJ2-2; clone size: many; V gene: TRBV27; D gene: .; CDR3 protein: CASSLVGGNTGELFF; CDR3 DNA: TGTGCCAGCAGTTTAGTTGGGGGGAACACCGGGGAGCTGTTTTTT
CDR3 length: 14; J gene: TRBJ1-4; clone size: many; V gene: TRBV5-1; D gene: TRBD1; CDR3 protein: CASSPQGTNEKLFF; CDR3 DNA: TGCGCCAGCAGTCCACAGGGGACTAATGAAAAACTGTTTTTT
CDR3 length: 15; J gene: TRBJ1-2; clone size: .; V gene: TRBV24-1; D gene: .; CDR3 protein: CATSDATGLSDGYTF; CDR3 DNA: TGTGCCACCAGTGATGCGACAGGTCTATCGGATGGCTACACCTTC
CDR3 length: 16; J gene: TRBJ2-3; clone size: many; V gene: TRBV29-1; D gene: .; CDR3 protein: CSVEYRGQGGTDTQYF; CDR3 DNA: TGCAGCGTTGAATACCGTGGACAGGGAGGGACAGATACGCAGTATTTT
CDR3 length: 14; J gene: TRBJ1-5; clone size: many; V gene: TRBV7-2; D gene: .; CDR3 protein: CASSTGLPSQPQHF; CDR3 DNA: TGTGCCAGCAGCACAGGGCTGCCATCTCAGCCCCAGCATTTT
CDR3 length: 16; J gene: TRBJ1-6; clone size: many; V gene: TRBV18; D gene: TRBD1; CDR3 protein: CASSPTGDGPYSPLHF; CDR3 DNA: TGTGCCAGCTCACCGACAGGGGATGGCCCCTATTCACCCCTCCACTTT
CDR3 length: 16; J gene: TRBJ2-3; clone size: .; V gene: TRBV5-1; D gene: .; CDR3 protein: CASSLARPEGGDTQYF; CDR3 DNA: TGCGCCAGCAGCTTGGCCCGACCCGAAGGAGGAGATACGCAGTATTTT
CDR3 length: 16; J gene: TRBJ2-1; clone size: few; V gene: TRBV24-1; D gene: TRBD2; CDR3 protein: CATSEGGTSGSNEQFF; CDR3 DNA: TGTGCCACCAGTGAAGGGGGGACTAGCGGGAGCAACGAGCAGTTCTTC
CDR3 length: 15; J gene: TRBJ2-2; clone size: .; V gene: TRBV12-3/TRBV12-4; D gene: .; CDR3 protein: CASTDANRVAGELFF; CDR3 DNA: TGTGCCAGCACCGACGCTAACAGGGTCGCCGGGGAGCTGTTTTTT
CDR3 length: 19; J gene: TRBJ2-6; clone size: few; V gene: TRBV5-1; D gene: TRBD1; CDR3 protein: CASSLAPPGQGSGANVLTF; CDR3 DNA: TGCGCCAGCAGCTTGGCCCCTCCGGGACAGGGGAGCGGGGCCAACGTCCTGACTTTC
CDR3 length: 11; J gene: TRBJ2-7; clone size: few; V gene: TRBV29-1; D gene: .; CDR3 protein: CSVAEAYEQYF; CDR3 DNA: TGCAGCGTGGCAGAAGCCTACGAGCAGTACTTC